A single sample is the source of the 10 T cell receptor beta chains below, sequenced in a study of shared clonotypes between healthy human individuals. The data were produced by immunoSEQ multiplex PCR, yet TCRdb's version contains in-frame clones alone and is incomplete. The sample contains roughly 2 million clones, 90% to 95% of which appear only once. The sample was naive CD4+ T cells sorted from blood. Subset specified: CD45RA+ positively selected. The receptor set was obtained from a man aged 18 to 35 in good health.

J is TRBJ2-2 and V is TRBV28; 9 bases are shared with TRBD1. V lost 5 bases to trimming and J lost 5 bases; unmatched junction nucleotides: 3. This CDR3 is built from 14 residues. Germline V gene lookup returns CDR1 MDHEN and CDR2 SYDVKM. For the CDR3, the DNA is TGTGCCAGCAGTAAACAGGGGGCAACCGGGGAGCTGTTTTTT. It codes for CASSKQGATGELFF. The whole variable domain, filled in from reference TRBV28 and TRBJ2-2, reads DVKVTQSSRYLVKRTGEKVFLECVQDMDHENMFWYRQDPGLGLRLIYFSYDVKMKEKGDIPEGYSVSREKKERFSLILESASTNQTSMYLCASSKQGATGELFFGEGSRLTVL.

Turning to this clone: This specimen includes other DNA sequences encoding the same CDR3. This chain uses TRBV7-2 with TRBJ1-5; 9 positions agree with TRBD1. The CDR3 covers 13 residues. From germline, CDR1 is SGHTA and CDR2 FQGNSA. The V and J ends lost 3 bases and 6 bases, in that order; junction bases with no gene match: 0. The CDR3 coding sequence is TGTGCCAGCAGCTTGGACAGGGGTCAGCCCCAGCATTTT. This codes for CASSLDRGQPQHF.

This rearrangement joins TRBV30 to TRBJ1-5; a weak D match, TRBD1 (6 bases). This CDR3 spans 14 amino acids. Trimming pared 3 bases from V and 7 bases from J, leaving 16 bases between. Per the germline V gene, CDR1 is GTSNPN and CDR2 is SVGIG (reference sequence). This CDR3 is CAWSPGALGQPQHF. Here the CDR3 DNA reads TGTGCCTGGAGCCCAGGGGCCCTCGGGCAGCCCCAGCATTTT.

The rearrangement joins TRBV6-5 to TRBJ2-3; D ambiguous. V shed 0 bases and J shed 3 bases, with 10 bases lying between them. There are 15 residues in the CDR3. CDR1 is MNHEY, CDR2 SVGAGI, per germline. CDR3 region: CASSYSPLETDTQYF. The CDR3 nucleotides are TGTGCCAGCAGTTACTCCCCTCTTGAGACAGATACGCAGTATTTT.

The chain links TRBV4-1 to TRBJ1-6; a possible D gene is TRBD1 (5 bases). The CDR3 has 17 residues. CDR1 and CDR2 (germline): MGHRA, YSYEKL. V lost 2 bases, J lost 6 bases, and 17 bases lay in between. DNA for the CDR3: TGCGCCAGCAGCCAACGGGGGGGGGAATTTAGTAATTCACCCCTCCACTTT. It translates to CASSQRGGEFSNSPLHF.

Here the CDR3 reads CASSTGTGGIEQYF. The CDR3 bases are TGCGCCAGCAGTACCGGGACAGGGGGTATAGAGCAGTACTTC. The chain has TRBV10-2 and TRBJ2-7; TRBD1 aligns across 11 bases. The CDR3 contains 14 residues. With 5 bases clipped from V and 7 bases from J, the junction kept 7 bases outside the gene matches. Looked up from germline, CDR1 is WSHSY and CDR2 is SAAADI.

This chain links TRBV28 with TRBJ1-2, with D unclear. The CDR3 consists of 11 residues. CDR1 and CDR2 (germline): MDHEN, SYDVKM. V gave up 6 bases and J gave up 8 bases, with 10 bases separating them. CDR3 sequence reads: CASSWTLGYTF. In DNA, the CDR3 is TGTGCCAGCAGCTGGACTTTAGGCTACACCTTC.

The rearrangement uses TRBV5-1 and TRBJ2-1, with no clear D. The CDR3 extends over 16 amino acids. The germline V gene has CDR1 SGHRS and CDR2 YFSETQ. Between the trimmed V and J ends, which lost 0 bases and 0 bases, there was a span of 10 bases. The CDR3 spells CASSLGLRSSYNEQFF. The CDR3, as DNA: TGCGCCAGCAGCTTGGGGCTAAGAAGCTCCTACAATGAGCAGTTCTTC.

The V call is TRBV18, the J call TRBJ2-1; 8 positions match TRBD2. Trimming at V came to 8 bases and at J to 8 bases, leaving 14 bases not matched to a gene. Germline V gene data show CDR1 as KGHSH and CDR2 as LQKENI. This CDR3 spans 15 amino acids. CDR3: CASRPIAGSRDEQFF. In DNA form, the CDR3 reads TGTGCCAGCCGCCCGATAGCGGGATCTAGGGATGAGCAGTTCTTC.

This rearrangement joins TRBV6-5 to TRBJ2-1; 11 bases line up with TRBD1. V dropped 2 bases and J dropped 9; count of bases not matched to a gene: 9. The length of the CDR3 is 16 residues. CDR1 is MNHEY and CDR2 is SVGAGI in the germline V gene. The CDR3 DNA reads TGTGCCAGCAGTTACGCCGGGACAGGGGGGAAGGGTGAGCAGTTCTTC. Encoded protein: CASSYAGTGGKGEQFF.